The 10 T cell receptor beta chains in this list originate from one sample, sequenced in a study of T cell changes during pregnancy in multiple sclerosis. The repertoire was sequenced with immunoSEQ multiplex PCR; TCRdb's copy has only in-frame clones and lacks some. The sample includes 75,000 to 90,000 clones, more than 90% of them seen just once. The specimen comprised CD4+ T cells from peripheral blood mononuclear cells, sampled before pregnancy. These receptors were collected from a female donor with multiple sclerosis, enrolled in a pregnancy study.

This clone was recorded once. The genes are TRBV2 and TRBJ2-7, with 9 bases that match TRBD2. CDR1 SNHLY and CDR2 FYNNEI come from the germline V gene. The V and J ends lost 6 bases and 6 bases, in that order; junction bases with no gene match: 3. The CDR3 extends over 12 amino acids. The CDR3 DNA is TGTGCCAGCAGGGCGGGAGGGGGCGAGCAGTACTTC. Translated, it gives CASRAGGGEQYF.

The chain uses TRBV19 and TRBJ2-1, with D possibly matching TRBD1 (6 bases). The CDR3 runs to 12 residues. V was pared by 4 bases and J by 13 bases, with 14 bases between. In germline, CDR1 is LNHDA, CDR2 SQIVND (reference sequence). CDR3 in amino acids: CASSTLQGSQFF. CDR3 in DNA: TGTGCCAGTAGTACCCTACAGGGTTCCCAGTTCTTC.

The chain couples TRBV27 to TRBJ1-6, with 7 bases matching TRBD1. CDR1 is MNHEY, CDR2 SMNVEV, per germline (reference sequence). Trimming cost V 5 bases and J 5 bases; bases outside gene matches: 9. The CDR3 spans 16 residues. CDR3: CASSQLDRKNNSPLHF. Written as DNA, the CDR3 is TGTGCCAGCAGTCAGCTGGACAGGAAAAATAATTCACCCCTCCACTTT.

The rearrangement uses TRBV7-9 and TRBJ1-1; 8 bases fit TRBD1. CDR1 is SEHNR and CDR2 is FQNEAQ in the germline V gene (reference sequence). The V gene end was trimmed by 1 base and the J gene end by 11 bases; junction bases not matched to a gene: 3. There are 12 residues in the CDR3. The CDR3 sequence is CASSLGQGLAFF. The CDR3, as DNA: TGTGCCAGCAGCTTAGGACAGGGGCTGGCTTTCTTT.

This chain joins TRBV7-9 and TRBJ1-1; D is uncertain. Trimming shortened V by 4 bases and J by 2 bases, and 8 bases separated the two germline ends. Germline assignment: CDR1 SEHNR and CDR2 FQNEAQ (reference sequence). This CDR3 comprises 13 residues. CDR3 nucleotide sequence: TGTGCCAGCAGCTGGGCAGAAAACACTGAAGCTTTCTTT. Amino acids: CASSWAENTEAFF. The complete variable domain, with remaining parts taken from reference TRBV7-9 and TRBJ1-1, reads DTGVSQNPRHKITKRGQNVTFRCDPISEHNRLYWYRQTLGQGPEFLTYFQNEAQLEKSRLLSDRFSAERPKGSFSTLEIQRTEQGDSAMYLCASSWAENTEAFFGQGTRLTVV.

The rearrangement joins TRBV5-5 to TRBJ1-5, with no clear D. The germline CDR1 and CDR2 sequences are SGHKS and YYEKEE (reference sequence). The CDR3 length is 15 residues. Trimming removed 1 base from V and 7 bases from J, with 15 bases in between. CDR3 sequence (DNA): TGTGCCAGCAGCTTGTTAGGGAAGGGCGGGCAGCCCCAGCATTTT. Amino acids: CASSLLGKGGQPQHF.

This clone was detected only a few times. The genes are TRBV19 and TRBJ1-2, with a tentative D call TRBD1 (6 bases). Germline V lookup: CDR1 LNHDA, CDR2 SQIVND (reference sequence). CDR3 size: 14 residues. The ends were cut back, 6 bases at V and 0 bases at J, with 11 bases in the middle. CDR3 protein: CASREDSANYGYTF. The CDR3 nucleotides read TGTGCCAGTAGAGAGGACAGCGCTAACTATGGCTACACCTTC.

In its sample, this clone was seen once. The chain recombines TRBV19 with TRBJ1-5, with 7 bases lining up with TRBD1. V lost 5 bases and J lost 2; bases outside the gene matches: 18. From germline, CDR1 is LNHDA and CDR2 SQIVND (reference sequence). The CDR3 totals 19 residues. CDR3 region: CASSPPRLTTGSRNQPQHF. The CDR3 nucleotides are TGTGCCAGTAGTCCGCCACGGCTAACGACAGGGAGTCGCAATCAGCCCCAGCATTTT.

This chain uses TRBV7-2 with TRBJ2-5; TRBD2 agrees at 14 bases. The junction had 0 bases not matched to a gene; V was cut back by 3 bases and J by 3 bases. The length of the CDR3 is 15 residues. Germline assignment: CDR1 SGHTA and CDR2 FQGNSA. The CDR3 spells CASSLGLAGEETQYF. The CDR3 DNA sequence: TGTGCCAGCAGCTTGGGACTAGCGGGGGAAGAGACCCAGTACTTC.

This clone was seen more than once but under ten times. This chain links TRBV7-2 with TRBJ1-2; the match to TRBD1 covers 8 bases. Germline assignment: CDR1 SGHTA and CDR2 FQGNSA. The length of the CDR3 is 17 residues. The J segment lost 5 bases and the V segment lost 4 bases, leaving 15 bases of the junction unmatched. CDR3 loop: CASSWDTSGGEGYGYTF. In DNA, the CDR3 is TGTGCCAGCAGCTGGGACACCTCAGGGGGCGAGGGGTATGGCTACACCTTC.